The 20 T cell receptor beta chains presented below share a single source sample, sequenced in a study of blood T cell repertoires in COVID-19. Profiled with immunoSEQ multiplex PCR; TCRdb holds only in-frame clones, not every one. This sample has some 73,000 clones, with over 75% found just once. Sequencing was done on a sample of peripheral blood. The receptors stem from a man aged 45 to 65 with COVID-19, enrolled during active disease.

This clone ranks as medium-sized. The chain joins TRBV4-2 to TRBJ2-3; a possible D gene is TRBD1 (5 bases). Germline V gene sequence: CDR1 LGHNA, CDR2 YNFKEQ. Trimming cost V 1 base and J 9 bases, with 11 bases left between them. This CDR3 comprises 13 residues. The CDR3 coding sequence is TGTGCCAGCAGCCAAGGAGACCAGGGAACGCAGTATTTT. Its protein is CASSQGDQGTQYF.

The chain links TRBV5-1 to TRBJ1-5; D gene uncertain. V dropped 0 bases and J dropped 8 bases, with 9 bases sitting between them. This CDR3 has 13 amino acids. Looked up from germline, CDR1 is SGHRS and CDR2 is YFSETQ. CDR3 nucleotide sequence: TGCGCCAGCAGCTTGGAGGCAGGCAAGCCCCAGCATTTT. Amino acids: CASSLEAGKPQHF.

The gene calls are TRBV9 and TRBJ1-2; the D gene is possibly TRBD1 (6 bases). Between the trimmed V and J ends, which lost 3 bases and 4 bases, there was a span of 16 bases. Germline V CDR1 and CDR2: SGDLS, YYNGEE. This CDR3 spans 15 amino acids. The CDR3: CASSAPSLDSYGYTF. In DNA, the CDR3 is TGTGCCAGCAGCGCCCCGTCGCTGGACAGCTATGGCTACACCTTC.

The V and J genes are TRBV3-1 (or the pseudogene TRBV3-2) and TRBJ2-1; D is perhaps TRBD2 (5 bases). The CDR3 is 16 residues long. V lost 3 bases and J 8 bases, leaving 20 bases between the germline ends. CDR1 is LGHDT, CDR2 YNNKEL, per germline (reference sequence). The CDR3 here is CASSHRTGILLHEQFF. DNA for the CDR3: TGTGCCAGCAGCCACAGAACCGGGATACTCCTCCATGAGCAGTTCTTC.

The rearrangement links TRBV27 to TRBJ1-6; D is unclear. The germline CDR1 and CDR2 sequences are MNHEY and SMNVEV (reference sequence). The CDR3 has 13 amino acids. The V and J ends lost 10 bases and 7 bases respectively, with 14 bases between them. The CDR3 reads CATNIRGNSPLHF. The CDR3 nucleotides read TGTGCCACCAACATCCGAGGGAATTCACCCCTCCACTTT.

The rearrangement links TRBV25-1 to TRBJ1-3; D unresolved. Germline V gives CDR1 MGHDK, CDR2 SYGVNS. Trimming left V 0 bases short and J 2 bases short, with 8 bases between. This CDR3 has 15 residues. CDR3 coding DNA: TGTGCCAGCAGTGAATATGAGTATCCTGGAAACACCATATATTTT. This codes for CASSEYEYPGNTIYF.

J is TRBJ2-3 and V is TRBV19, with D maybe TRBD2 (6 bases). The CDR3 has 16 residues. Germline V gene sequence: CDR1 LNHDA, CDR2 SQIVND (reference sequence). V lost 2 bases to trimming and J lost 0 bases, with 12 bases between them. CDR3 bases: TGTGCCAGTAGTATAATAGGCGGGACTAGCACAGATACGCAGTATTTT. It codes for CASSIIGGTSTDTQYF.

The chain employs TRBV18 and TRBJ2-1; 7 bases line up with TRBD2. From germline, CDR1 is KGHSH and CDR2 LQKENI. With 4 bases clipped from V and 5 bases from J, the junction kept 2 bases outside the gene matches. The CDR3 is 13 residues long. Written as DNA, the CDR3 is TGTGCCAGCTCACAAACTAGCGACAATGAGCAGTTCTTC. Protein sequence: CASSQTSDNEQFF.

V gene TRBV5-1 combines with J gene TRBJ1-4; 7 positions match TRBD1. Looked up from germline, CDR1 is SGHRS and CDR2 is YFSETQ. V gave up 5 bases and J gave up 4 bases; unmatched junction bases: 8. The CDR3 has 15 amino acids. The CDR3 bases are TGCGCCAGCAGACCCCCCGGACAGGATAATGAAAAACTGTTTTTT. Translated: CASRPPGQDNEKLFF.

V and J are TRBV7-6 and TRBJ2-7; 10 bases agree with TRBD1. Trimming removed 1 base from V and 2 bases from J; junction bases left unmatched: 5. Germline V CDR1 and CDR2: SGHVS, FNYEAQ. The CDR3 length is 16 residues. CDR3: CASSLEPGQGTYEQYF. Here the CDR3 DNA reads TGTGCCAGCAGCTTAGAACCGGGACAGGGGACCTACGAGCAGTACTTC.

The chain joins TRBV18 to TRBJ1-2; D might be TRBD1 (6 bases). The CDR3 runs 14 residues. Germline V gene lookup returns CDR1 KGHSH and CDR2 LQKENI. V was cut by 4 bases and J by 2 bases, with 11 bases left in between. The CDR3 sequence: CASSLQGANYGYTF. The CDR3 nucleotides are TGTGCCAGCTCACTACAGGGAGCCAACTATGGCTACACCTTC.

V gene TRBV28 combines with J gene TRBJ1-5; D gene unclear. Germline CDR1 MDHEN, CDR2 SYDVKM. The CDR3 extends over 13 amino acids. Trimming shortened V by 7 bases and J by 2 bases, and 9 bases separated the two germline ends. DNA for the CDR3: TGTGCCAGCACCTTCTCTGGCAATCAGCCCCAGCATTTT. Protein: CASTFSGNQPQHF.

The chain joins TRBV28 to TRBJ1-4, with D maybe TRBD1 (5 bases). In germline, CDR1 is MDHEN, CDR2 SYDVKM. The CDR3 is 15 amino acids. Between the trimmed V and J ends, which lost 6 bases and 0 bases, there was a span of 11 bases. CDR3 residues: CASRTDSATNEKLFF. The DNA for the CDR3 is TGTGCCAGCAGAACCGACAGTGCAACTAATGAAAAACTGTTTTTT.

CDR3 coding DNA: TGTGCCAGCAGCCAAGGCGGAAATCAGCCCCAGCATTTT. It yields the protein CASSQGGNQPQHF. This sequence joins TRBV4-2 and TRBJ1-5; D remains unclear. The CDR3 is made up of 13 amino acids. Per germline, CDR1 LGHNA and CDR2 YNFKEQ. V lost 1 base and J lost 4, with 5 bases in between.

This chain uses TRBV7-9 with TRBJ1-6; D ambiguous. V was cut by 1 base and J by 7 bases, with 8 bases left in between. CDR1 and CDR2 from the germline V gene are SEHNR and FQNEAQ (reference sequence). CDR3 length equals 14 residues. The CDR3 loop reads CASSLGTPNSPLHF. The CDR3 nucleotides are TGTGCCAGCAGCTTAGGTACTCCGAATTCACCCCTCCACTTT.

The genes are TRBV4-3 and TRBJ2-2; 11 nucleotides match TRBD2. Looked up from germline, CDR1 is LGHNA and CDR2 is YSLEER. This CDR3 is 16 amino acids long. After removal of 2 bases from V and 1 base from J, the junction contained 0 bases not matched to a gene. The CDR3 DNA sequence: TGCGCCAGCAGCCAAACTAGCGGGAGGAACACCGGGGAGCTGTTTTTT. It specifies CASSQTSGRNTGELFF.

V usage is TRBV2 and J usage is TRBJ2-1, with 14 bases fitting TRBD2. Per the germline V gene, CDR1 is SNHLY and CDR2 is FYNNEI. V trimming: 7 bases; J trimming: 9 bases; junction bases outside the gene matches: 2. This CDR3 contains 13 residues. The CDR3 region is CASMGLAGVEQFF. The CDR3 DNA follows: TGTGCCAGCATGGGACTAGCGGGAGTTGAGCAGTTCTTC.

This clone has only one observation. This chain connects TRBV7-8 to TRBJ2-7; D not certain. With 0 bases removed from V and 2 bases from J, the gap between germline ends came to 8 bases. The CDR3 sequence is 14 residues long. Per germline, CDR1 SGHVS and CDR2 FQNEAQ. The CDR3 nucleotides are TGTGCCAGCAGCTTAGCCGACGGAGCCTACGAGCAGTACTTC. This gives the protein CASSLADGAYEQYF.

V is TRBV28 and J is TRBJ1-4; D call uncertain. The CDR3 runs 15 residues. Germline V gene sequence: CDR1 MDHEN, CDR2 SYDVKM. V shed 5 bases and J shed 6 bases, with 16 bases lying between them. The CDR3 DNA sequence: TGTGCCAGCAGTCGAACCCGGGCCGGGGATGAAAAACTGTTTTTT. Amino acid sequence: CASSRTRAGDEKLFF.

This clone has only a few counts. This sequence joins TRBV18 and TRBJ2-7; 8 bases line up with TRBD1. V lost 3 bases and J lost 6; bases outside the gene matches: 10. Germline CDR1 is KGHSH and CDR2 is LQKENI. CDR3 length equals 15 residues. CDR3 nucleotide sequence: TGTGCCAGCTCACCCGATTCACAGGGGGGCGGCGAGCAGTACTTC. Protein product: CASSPDSQGGGEQYF.